The entry below gives a single T cell receptor (beta chain) sequence along with its context. The sample comes from a study of blood T cell repertoires in COVID-19. Looking at the study overall: The cDNA or gDNA used as material had been derived from T cells, B-cell-depleted T cells, or PBMCs.

Per the original methods: Researchers report that nucleated cell counts were estimated from reference gene primer amplification. Clones were sequenced by immunoSEQ multiplex PCR, and TCRdb holds only the in-frame ones, with some missing. V and J calls plus clone size are reproduced from that table; the DNA served to infer D and trimming. The sample carries tens of thousands of clones, 88% recorded once. Trimming removed 0 bases from V and 0 bases from J; junction bases left unmatched: 17. Germline-derived CDR1 and CDR2 are SGHDN and FVKESK. This CDR3 is 20 amino acids long. This receptor was taken from a man aged 60 to 75 with active COVID-19. The rearrangement uses TRBV14 and TRBJ2-7; TRBD2 agrees at 7 bases. The sample taken for sequencing was peripheral blood. DNA of the CDR3: TGTGCCAGCAGCCAAGAGGACCTCCTTATTGTTGCGGGGGACTCCTACGAGCAGTACTTC. Translating it yields CASSQEDLLIVAGDSYEQYF.